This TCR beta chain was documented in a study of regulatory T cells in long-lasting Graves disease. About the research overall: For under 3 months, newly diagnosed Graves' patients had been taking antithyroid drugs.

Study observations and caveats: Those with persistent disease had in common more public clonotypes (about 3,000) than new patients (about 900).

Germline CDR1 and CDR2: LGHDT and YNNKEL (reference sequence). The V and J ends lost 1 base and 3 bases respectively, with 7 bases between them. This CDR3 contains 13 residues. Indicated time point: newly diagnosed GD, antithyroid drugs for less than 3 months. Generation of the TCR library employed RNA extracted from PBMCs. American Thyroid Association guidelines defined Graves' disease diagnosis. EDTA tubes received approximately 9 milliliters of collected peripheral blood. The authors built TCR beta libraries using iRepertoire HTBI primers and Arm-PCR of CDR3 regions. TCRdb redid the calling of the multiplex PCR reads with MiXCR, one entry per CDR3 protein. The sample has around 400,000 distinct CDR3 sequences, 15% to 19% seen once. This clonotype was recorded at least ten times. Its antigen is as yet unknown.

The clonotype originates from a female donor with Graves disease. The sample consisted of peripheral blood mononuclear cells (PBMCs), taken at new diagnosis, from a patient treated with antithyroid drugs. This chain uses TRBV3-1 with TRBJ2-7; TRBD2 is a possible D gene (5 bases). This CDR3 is CASSQGSGYEQYF. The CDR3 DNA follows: TGTGCCAGCAGCCAAGGAAGCGGCTACGAGCAGTACTTC.